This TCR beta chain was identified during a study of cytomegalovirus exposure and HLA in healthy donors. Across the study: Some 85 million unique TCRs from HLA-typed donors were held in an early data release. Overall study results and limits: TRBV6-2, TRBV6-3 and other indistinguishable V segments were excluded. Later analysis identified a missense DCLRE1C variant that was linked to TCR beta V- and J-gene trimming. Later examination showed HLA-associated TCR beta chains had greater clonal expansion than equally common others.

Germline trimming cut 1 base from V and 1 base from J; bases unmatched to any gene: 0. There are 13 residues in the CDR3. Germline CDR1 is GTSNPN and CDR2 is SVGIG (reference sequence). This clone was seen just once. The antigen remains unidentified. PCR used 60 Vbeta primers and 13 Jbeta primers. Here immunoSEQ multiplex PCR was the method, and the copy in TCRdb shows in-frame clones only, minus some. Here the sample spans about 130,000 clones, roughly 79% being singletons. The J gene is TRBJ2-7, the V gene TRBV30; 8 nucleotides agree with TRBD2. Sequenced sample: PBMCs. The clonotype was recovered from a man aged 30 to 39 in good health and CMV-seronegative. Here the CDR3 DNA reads TGTGCCTGGAGTGCGGGGGGGTCCTACGAGCAGTACTTC. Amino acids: CAWSAGGSYEQYF.